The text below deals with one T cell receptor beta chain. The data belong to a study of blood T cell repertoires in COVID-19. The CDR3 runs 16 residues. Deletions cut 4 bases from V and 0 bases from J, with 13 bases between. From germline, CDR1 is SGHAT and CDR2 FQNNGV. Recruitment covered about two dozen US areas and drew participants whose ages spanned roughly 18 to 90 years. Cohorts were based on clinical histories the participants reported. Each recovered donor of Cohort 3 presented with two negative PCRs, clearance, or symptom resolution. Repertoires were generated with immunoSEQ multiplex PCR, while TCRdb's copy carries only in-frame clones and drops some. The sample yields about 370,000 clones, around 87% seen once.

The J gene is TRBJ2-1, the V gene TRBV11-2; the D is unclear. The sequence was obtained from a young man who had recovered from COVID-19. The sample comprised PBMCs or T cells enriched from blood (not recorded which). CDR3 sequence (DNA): TGTGCCAGCAGCTCCCCTACAGAGAGCTCCTACAATGAGCAGTTCTTC. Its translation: CASSSPTESSYNEQFF.